The T cell receptor (beta chain) under discussion was sequenced for a study of technical replicates of blood from a few donors. The germline CDR1 and CDR2 sequences are SNHLY and FYNNEI. This CDR3 contains 11 residues. Only one count was recorded for this clone. The germline gene is not matched at one end of the junction; a read error may be the cause. Measured with immunoSEQ multiplex PCR; TCRdb has only the in-frame clones, and not every one. The sample carries about 70,000 clones, nearly 98% recorded once. The chain combines TRBV2 with TRBJ2-7, with 9 bases identical to TRBD1. This TCR came from a human donor in good health. Specimen: T cells isolated from PBMCs. CDR3 in amino acids: CASRVPGQGLF. The CDR3 bases are TGTGCCAGCAGGGTACCGGGACAGGGCCTCTTC.